Listed here is a single TCR beta chain. The clone's antigen remains unknown. This sequence may be a read error, since a much larger clone differs from it by one base. The library was produced with 5' RACE. Instrument used: NextSeq 500. To correct for sequencing error and PCR bias, the TCR library protocol tagged individual cDNA molecules with unique molecular identifiers. Both TCR alpha and beta chains were sequenced, and tight co-correlation was observed between alpha and beta sequence abundances in each sample. The source study handled its data this way. Decombinator V4 was used to annotate TCR sequences for V gene, J gene and CDR3. Expanded TCRs were defined as changing significantly between any two time points under a Poisson model with p below 0.0001. Abundances of TCRs were expressed as counts per million after normalisation to the total number of TCRs sequenced in each sample. TRAV1-2 paired with TRAJ12, TRAJ20 or TRAJ33 defined MAIT TCRs, while TRAV10 paired with TRAJ18 defined iNKT TCRs. VDJdb, accessed on 1 November 2021, was searched for TCRs annotated for CMV, EBV and SARS-CoV-2, and TCRs annotated for more than one antigen were excluded. The public reads were reanalyzed by TCRdb: fastp trimming at Q25, MiXCR alignment, in-frame beta chains only. Every distinct CDR3 protein forms one entry, paired with its most common genes and DNA. What appears here as the V and J calls and clone size reflects TCRdb's work, not the paper's. The sample table lists some 53,000 distinct CDR3 sequences, around 8% of them with a count of one. The ten largest clonotypes hold 9.4% of the sample.

Taken from cysteine to phenylalanine, the CDR3 has 11 residues. Of all the DNA, just the CDR3 is kept, 33 bases in frame from base 1. V is shortened by 2 bases, J by 6 bases, and the region joining them spans 4 bases. The germline V gene (reference sequence) supplies CDR1 SEHNR and CDR2 FQNEAQ. The sample is drawn from a study of early T cells in non-severe SARS-CoV-2 infection (dated by TCRdb to about 2021). As for the study more broadly: Bulk RNA from unsorted whole blood was used for TCR sequencing, so alpha and beta chains could not be paired.

Set within a cohort of healthcare workers in London, UK, this nested case-control study involved weekly PCR testing of nasopharyngeal swabs along with blood sampling. Healthcare workers were recruited during the week of the UK lockdown, between 23 and 31 March 2020, and followed weekly for up to roughly 15 weeks. What the study reported, not specific to this receptor: VDJdb matching was skewed toward anti-spike CD8 responses, so virus-specific expansions were likely underestimated and private and CD4 specificities were missed.

This TCR came from an adult who was a healthcare worker with PCR-confirmed SARS-CoV-2 infection or an uninfected control (not recorded which). Recombination joined TRBV7-9 with TRBJ1-1; a confident D gene designation cannot be given. Sequencing used whole blood. In nucleotide form, the sequence is TGTGCCAGCAGCTTACAACCTGAAGCTTTCTTT. Translated, it gives CASSLQPEAFF.